One sample yielded the 20 T cell receptor beta chains listed below, sequenced in a study of shared clonotypes between healthy human individuals (dated by TCRdb to between 2020 and 2021). The method was the immunoSEQ multiplex PCR assay. In its TCRdb copy, this immuneACCESS table keeps in-frame sequences only and misses some clones. Where compared with another copy, unresolved V genes explain less than half of these, and the others have no known cause. Present in this sample are around 750,000 clones, approximately 79% of which were seen just once. The ten biggest clones cover approximately 1.7% of the sample. The sample taken for sequencing was memory CD4+ T cells sorted from blood. This sample's cell subset or site label indicates: CD45RA-negative fraction. The source is a woman aged 25 to 39 in good health.

This clone was seen a few times. This chain connects TRBV7-6 to TRBJ2-3; the D gene is possibly TRBD1 (5 bases). Germline V gene data show CDR1 as SGHVS and CDR2 as FNYEAQ. The CDR3 extends over 16 amino acids. The V and J ends lost 1 base and 2 bases respectively, with 13 bases between them. CDR3 coding DNA: TGTGCCAGCAGCTTAGGCTCGCAGGGCCACACAGATACGCAGTATTTT. Residues: CASSLGSQGHTDTQYF.

The chain has TRBV19 and TRBJ2-2; no reliable D call. Germline V CDR1 and CDR2: LNHDA, SQIVND (reference sequence). This CDR3 comprises 15 residues. V was clipped by 4 bases and J by 8 bases, with 17 bases between them. The CDR3 DNA reads as TGTGCCAGTAGTACGCCAGGATCGCTTTTAGGGGAGCTGTTTTTT. The encoded protein is CASSTPGSLLGELFF.

This clone was detected once. The V call is TRBV7-9, the J call TRBJ1-1; D uncertain. The CDR3 spans 13 residues. Trimming pared 4 bases from V and 4 bases from J, leaving 10 bases between. Per the germline V gene, CDR1 is SEHNR and CDR2 is FQNEAQ (reference sequence). CDR3 amino acids: CASSSSQTTEAFF. In DNA, the CDR3 is TGTGCCAGCAGCTCCTCACAGACCACTGAAGCTTTCTTT.

CDR3 residues: CASSPLWDSQYQPQHF. For the CDR3, the DNA is TGTGCCAGCAGTCCGCTCTGGGACAGCCAATATCAGCCCCAGCATTTT. The chain recombines TRBV28 with TRBJ1-5; 7 positions match TRBD1. Looked up from germline, CDR1 is MDHEN and CDR2 is SYDVKM. The CDR3 sequence is 16 residues long. Trimming at V came to 5 bases and at J to 5 bases, leaving 12 bases not matched to a gene.

The genes are TRBV18 and TRBJ2-6, with D perhaps TRBD1 (6 bases). The V end was cut by 0 bases, the J end by 0 bases, with 12 bases between. CDR1 is KGHSH and CDR2 is LQKENI in the germline V gene. This CDR3 comprises 18 residues. CDR3 in amino acids: CASSPPGAGTSGANVLTF. The CDR3 DNA follows: TGTGCCAGCTCACCACCGGGGGCAGGAACCTCTGGGGCCAACGTCCTGACTTTC.

This rearrangement joins TRBV7-9 to TRBJ2-2; D is unresolved. The CDR3 spans 14 residues. CDR1 is SEHNR and CDR2 is FQNEAQ in the germline V gene (reference sequence). The germline V and J ends were trimmed by 3 bases and 6 bases, with 11 bases remaining between them. CDR3 nucleotides: TGTGCCAGCAGCTTTACTTCCGTCGCCGGGGAGCTGTTTTTT. As protein: CASSFTSVAGELFF.

This sequence joins TRBV28 and TRBJ2-1; D call uncertain. The CDR3 has 13 amino acids. Trimming removed 3 bases at V and 5 bases at J, with 8 bases between. Germline CDR1 MDHEN, CDR2 SYDVKM. The CDR3 protein is CASSFSGNNEQFF. The CDR3 DNA follows: TGTGCCAGCAGTTTCTCAGGAAACAATGAGCAGTTCTTC.

The CDR3 nucleotides are TGCGCCAGCAGCTTCGTAGCGGGAGTTGGAGATACGCAGTATTTT. As protein: CASSFVAGVGDTQYF. The rearrangement joins TRBV5-1 to TRBJ2-3, with 9 positions matching TRBD2. Germline trimming cut 2 bases from V and 5 bases from J; bases unmatched to any gene: 6. This CDR3 comprises 15 residues. The germline CDR1 and CDR2 sequences are SGHRS and YFSETQ.

The rearrangement uses TRBV7-7 and TRBJ2-2; 13 bases are a match to TRBD2. This CDR3 is built from 17 residues. Trimming at V came to 2 bases and at J to 7 bases, leaving 7 bases not matched to a gene. Per the germline V gene, CDR1 is SSHAT and CDR2 is FNYEAQ (reference sequence). The chain's CDR3 is CASSLQLAGGPGGELFF. DNA of the CDR3: TGTGCCAGCAGCTTACAACTAGCGGGAGGGCCAGGCGGGGAGCTGTTTTTT.

This clone has more than one count but fewer than ten. V usage is TRBV6-6 and J usage is TRBJ2-7; 7 bases line up with TRBD1. This CDR3 region has 14 residues. The V gene end was trimmed by 7 bases and the J gene end by 2 bases; junction bases not matched to a gene: 8. CDR1 is MNHNY, CDR2 SVGAGI, per germline (reference sequence). CDR3 nucleotide sequence: TGTGCCAGCACAGGGGGACAGCTCCCCTACGAGCAGTACTTC. It specifies CASTGGQLPYEQYF.

This chain links TRBV28 with TRBJ1-1; a weak D match, TRBD1 (5 bases). V shed 8 bases and J shed 6 bases, with 22 bases lying between them. CDR1 and CDR2 from the germline V gene are MDHEN and SYDVKM. The CDR3 spans 15 residues. In DNA form, the CDR3 reads TGTGCCAGCTCTCGGGGGACCCTCAACCACCCTGAAGCTTTCTTT. Protein product: CASSRGTLNHPEAFF.

The chain recombines TRBV6-5 with TRBJ2-1; TRBD1 matches at 7 bases. The CDR3 contains 12 residues. CDR1 is MNHEY and CDR2 is SVGAGI in the germline V gene. Trimming cost V 8 bases and J 4 bases; bases outside gene matches: 2. For the CDR3, the DNA is TGTGCCAGCTGGGACAGATACAATGAGCAGTTCTTC. Translation: CASWDRYNEQFF.

This chain uses TRBV13 with TRBJ2-2, with a weak D call TRBD2 (6 bases). Germline CDR1 and CDR2: PRHDT and FYEKMQ (reference sequence). Trimming stripped 10 bases from V and 0 bases from J, with 15 bases between. The CDR3 consists of 15 residues. The CDR3 region is CATSPDYSNTGELFF. The CDR3 DNA sequence: TGTGCCACCTCCCCGGACTACTCGAACACCGGGGAGCTGTTTTTT.

A word on this clone: The likely explanation is a read error, given a far larger clone one base away. In the same sample, other DNA sequences code for this CDR3. The chain employs TRBV4-1 and TRBJ1-2; 7 nucleotides line up with TRBD1. Germline V gene sequence: CDR1 MGHRA, CDR2 YSYEKL. The CDR3 totals 13 residues. J was trimmed by 2 bases and V by 3 bases; bases with no gene match: 0. CDR3 protein: CASSQDRNYGYTF. CDR3 nucleotide sequence: TGCGCCAGCAGCCAGGACAGGAACTATGGCTACACCTTC.

The gene calls are TRBV6-4 and TRBJ2-1; no reliable D call. V was cut by 3 bases and J by 0 bases, with 15 bases left in between. From germline, CDR1 is MRHNA and CDR2 SNTAGT. The CDR3 loop spans 17 amino acids. The CDR3 protein is CASSESNGWDSYNEQFF. The DNA of the CDR3 is TGTGCCAGCAGTGAGTCCAATGGTTGGGACTCCTACAATGAGCAGTTCTTC.

The chain recombines TRBV28 with TRBJ2-7, with 8 bases identical to TRBD2. The V segment lost 3 bases and the J segment 9 bases; nucleotides outside the gene matches: 10. Per germline, CDR1 MDHEN and CDR2 SYDVKM. The CDR3 spans 14 residues. The CDR3 coding sequence is TGTGCCAGCAGTTTCGATAGCGGGGCTACAAGGCAGTACTTC. Its protein is CASSFDSGATRQYF.

CDR3: CASSQGTSGAYNEQFF. The CDR3 coding sequence is TGTGCCAGCAGCCAAGGGACTAGCGGCGCCTACAATGAGCAGTTCTTC. The chain employs TRBV7-9 and TRBJ2-1, with 11 bases lining up with TRBD2. CDR3 length: 16 amino acids. Germline CDR1 reads SEHNR; CDR2 reads FQNEAQ (reference sequence). Losses at the gene ends were 5 bases for V and 2 bases for J; bases not matched to a gene: 5.

This clone appeared a few times. The chain links TRBV6-6 to TRBJ1-4; D may be TRBD1 (5 bases). Trimming removed 0 bases at V and 12 bases at J, with 11 bases between. The CDR3 has 13 residues. Germline-derived CDR1 and CDR2 are MNHNY and SVGAGI (reference sequence). CDR3 residues: CASSYSFRAELFF. CDR3 in DNA: TGTGCCAGCAGTTACTCATTCAGGGCCGAACTGTTTTTT.

The chain employs TRBV27 and TRBJ1-5; D remains unclear. Trimming cost V 5 bases and J 0 bases, with 11 bases left between them. Germline CDR1 reads MNHEY; CDR2 reads SMNVEV (reference sequence). This CDR3 comprises 15 residues. The chain's CDR3 is CASSPGLFSNQPQHF. CDR3 DNA sequence: TGTGCCAGCAGTCCTGGACTCTTTAGCAATCAGCCCCAGCATTTT.

This chain uses TRBV27 with TRBJ2-7; 7 bases fit TRBD2. The CDR3 has 14 amino acids. Trimming removed 3 bases from V and 0 bases from J; junction bases left unmatched: 2. The V gene's germline CDR1 is MNHEY and CDR2 SMNVEV (reference sequence). CDR3 amino acids: CASSFRDYSYEQYF. CDR3 bases: TGTGCCAGCAGTTTCCGGGACTACTCCTACGAGCAGTACTTC.